Described below is a single T cell receptor beta chain sequence and its context. Its antigen remains unidentified. No clone much larger than this one lies a single base away; base qualities are absent. Distinct nucleotide sequences in the sample also encode this CDR3. The data were obtained in a study of cytomegalovirus exposure and HLA in healthy donors (dated by TCRdb to the late 2010s). As for the study more broadly: An earlier analysis of roughly 610 of the donors reported approximately 300 Gb of sequence data and 90 million to 120 million unique TCR beta sequences obtained from around 170 million T cells. An early release covering roughly 640 HLA-typed donors comprised about 300 gigabases of sequencing data and around 80 million unique TCR sequences. Among the roughly 400 genotyped donors, around 81% belonged to the genetic ancestry cluster associated with self-reported Caucasian donors. The study aimed to test whether signatures of past pathogen exposure could be identified by cataloging public T cell receptors. The T cell repertoires of 700 or so subjects were profiled by immunosequencing and related to cytomegalovirus serostatus. A separate validation cohort of over a hundred different subjects was used in addition to the 666-subject first cohort. To predict cytomegalovirus infection status, the study combined high-throughput TCR immunosequencing, statistical association of individual TCRs with disease status, and machine learning. In a later analysis, previously published TCR beta repertoires from 550 to 700 donors were re-analyzed and high-resolution HLA genotyping was added so that TCR occurrence patterns could be studied. In the later analysis, no new phenotypic data were used to find candidate immune exposures; instead, reliance was placed on TCR beta sequences and their occurrence across donors. To decide whether each TCR beta V gene segment behaved as functional or pseudogenic, an earlier analysis of several hundred of the donors relied on high-throughput TCR beta sequencing. Alongside the repertoire data, information on donor age, sex, ethnicity and CMV serostatus was compiled. A later genetic analysis used genome-wide SNP genotypes for about 60% of the roughly 700 donors, treating that subset as a discovery cohort. Every repertoire in the discovery cohort had been generated on one and the same sequencing platform. Both class I and class II loci were covered by HLA typing, at four-digit resolution. The number of donors typed differed by locus, with roughly 629-640 for A, B, C, DRB1 and DQB1, more than 500 for DQA1, 606 for DPA1, and about 450 for DPB1. Four or five DR-DQ haplotypes were handled as single units for association and clustering because linkage in the cohort was strong. Across roughly 420 genotyped donors of the cohort, an average of approximately 220,000 unique TCR beta nucleotide sequences per donor were sequenced, and approximately 17% of those sequences were non-productive.

The cohort consisted of 600 or so healthy bone marrow donors. At the time of sampling, every cohort member was nominally healthy, though immune exposures that went unrecorded were likely present. The donor was CMV seronegative and belonged to the group of 352 seronegative cohort members. A peripheral blood sample was collected from each donor, and TCR beta sequencing was performed on peripheral blood mononuclear cells. Genomic DNA extraction from the blood cell samples was performed with the Qiagen DNeasy Blood Extraction Kit. The research as a whole found: Assigning TCR associations to individual alleles was difficult when HLA alleles, especially DR and DQ, strongly co-occurred. According to the authors, the approach could potentially be generalized to other disease states and immunological phenotypes. A further reported finding was that TCR beta sequences accurately predicted the HLA-A and HLA-B alleles for most subjects in the first cohort. In this cohort, only TCR beta chains were sequenced, and detectable features were limited by the absence of alpha or paired-chain data. Specific HLA alleles were associated with 16,951 TCR beta sequences at a false discovery rate of 0.05 in a later analysis. Cytomegalovirus status was reported to be diagnosed by the classifier with high specificity and sensitivity in both the original and validation cohorts. Correlated functional status among segregating V segments might be attributable to linkage disequilibrium, but an unknown experimental factor could not be ruled out. In a later analysis, several top co-occurrence clusters were reported to appear linked to parvovirus B19, influenza, CMV and Epstein-Barr virus. A total of 150 or so TCR beta chains were listed by the study as associated with cytomegalovirus. Sequencing depth was assumed to be roughly uniform across donors in the presence/absence analyses, though that assumption may not hold. In a later analysis, HLA-associated TCR beta chains showed more clonal expansion and lower generation probabilities than non-associated chains that were equally common. According to a later genetic analysis, donors in an Asian-associated ancestry cluster had fewer N-insertions in productive TCRs than the approximately 710-donor mean. While some public TCRs were present in many individuals, most TCR sequences turned up only very rarely across donors. According to a later analysis, TCR association rates differed among HLA loci, with DRB1 alleles showing the most associated TCRs and HLA-C alleles showing the fewest. A cluster of highly shared sequence variants was judged likely to represent a technical artifact of the sequencing pipeline. In vitro tests confirmed that three of the cytomegalovirus-associated TCR beta chains recognize cytomegalovirus antigens. In a later genetic analysis, a missense DCLRE1C variant was associated with V-gene and J-gene trimming of TCR beta chains, and the association was replicated in an independent cohort. Because counts were too low, more than 15 rarely observed V segments, including chromosome 9 orphons, were left out of the earlier analysis of 587 of the donors. Immune exposure information for the cohort was limited to CMV serostatus. A later analysis found that most CMV-associated TCR beta chains appeared HLA-restricted, with HLA associations seemingly driven largely by CMV exposure. In an earlier analysis of under 600 of the donors, most TCR beta V segments were observed in productive rearrangements about 90% or about 30% of the time, broadly matching IMGT annotations. HLA typing was unavailable for some donors at each locus, so association tests used only the typed subset.

Library generation was performed with the immunoSEQ multiplex PCR assay. The multiplex PCR relied on a mix of 60 forward primers for TCR Vbeta segments and 13 reverse primers for TCR Jbeta segments. A multiplex PCR assay on genomic DNA amplified the CDR3 region of rearranged TCR beta genes. On the Illumina HiSeq System, the amplified TCR beta libraries were sequenced as 87-base-pair reads. The source study handled its data this way. In a later analysis, some 80 million unique TCR beta chains were counted across the approximately 640 repertoires, and around 10 million of these chains were shared by at least two donors. To remove PCR and sequencing errors, raw reads were error-corrected and collapsed into unique sequences using a nearest-neighbor algorithm that merged closely related sequences. Alignment of CDR3 sequences to IMGT reference sequences was used to assign V, D and J gene segments. For a sequence to be retained, at least a six-nucleotide match to both a V gene segment and a J gene segment was required. Rearrangements were called productive when the CDR3 lacked stop codons and stayed in frame with V and J; all others were non-productive. Following IMGT convention, CDR3 was defined as the stretch from the second conserved V-encoded cysteine up to the conserved J-encoded phenylalanine. The earlier analysis of 500 to 750 of the donors excluded any sequence lacking an unambiguous match to a single V gene segment. In an earlier analysis of 587 of the donors, V segments were called functional above 56.7% productive rearrangements and were called segregating when the between-donor standard deviation exceeded 5%. A statistical classification framework was developed to diagnose cytomegalovirus status using the catalog of TCR beta chain sequences. A later analysis assigned V and J genes by comparing TCR nucleotide sequences with IMGT/GENE-DB human TR gene sequences. In a later analysis, CDR3 sequences and most-parsimonious VDJ recombination scenarios were assigned using the TCRdist pipeline. In a later analysis, each TCR beta chain was defined by its CDR3 amino acid sequence together with its V-gene family, and reads lacking a unique V-gene family were excluded. A later analysis removed 550 to 650 highly shared, low-generation-probability nucleotide sequences to deal with suspected cross-contamination and a sequencing artifact. In a later analysis, a clonal expansion index for each public chain was calculated from normalized within-repertoire ranks of inferred template counts. A later analysis computed generation probabilities with a VDJ recombination model fitted to out-of-frame rearrangements, and checked the results against IGoR. A later analysis scored TCR-TCR, TCR-HLA and TCR-CMV co-occurrence with hypergeometric tests, applying a repertoire-size bias correction to TCR pairs. In a later analysis, false discovery rates were estimated by permuting HLA or CMV assignments 20 times. In a later analysis, co-occurring TCRs were grouped with DBSCAN, and TCRdist sequence similarity was added when clustering was performed within HLA-allele-positive subsets. Repertoires with fewer than 30,000 or more than 120,000 public chains were left out of co-occurrence clustering, as were about five repertoires with anomalous nucleotide sharing. Not all clones reach the TCRdb copy of this immuneACCESS table, which keeps in-frame sequences only. Checked studies attribute under half of the gap to unresolved V genes and leave the rest unexplained. The V and J calls and clone size come from that table; D and trimming were worked out from the DNA. This sample has a few hundred thousand clones in its table, and 85% to 95% of those were observed once. Of the sample, 1.7% is held by the ten largest clones.

Source material: PBMCs. The sequence came from a girl aged 2 to 10 in good health and CMV-seronegative.

The DNA sequence follows: TGTGCCAGCAGTCTCCAGGGTTCTGGAAACACCATATATTTT. Its translation reads: CASSLQGSGNTIYF. The sequence links TRBV6-6 to TRBJ1-3; the best D guess is TRBD1, with 5 bases matching. Sequences MNHNY (CDR1) and SVGAGI (CDR2) are obtained from the germline V gene (reference sequence). The CDR3 runs 14 residues from the cysteine to the phenylalanine. The entry retains the CDR3 DNA only, 42 bases that are in frame from base 1. V loses 5 bases, J loses 1 base, and the germline ends lie 9 bases apart.